Presented here are 27 T cell receptor beta chains from one specimen sequenced in a study of shared clonotypes between healthy human individuals. The assay was immunoSEQ multiplex PCR, and TCRdb's table has in-frame clones only and misses some. The repertoire holds some 2 million clones, 85% to 95% seen once, with around 0.13% in the top ten. Sequenced input: naive CD4+ T cells sorted from blood. As to subset: CD45RA+ positively selected. The receptors here all came from a man aged 18 to 29 in good health.

V gene TRBV28 combines with J gene TRBJ1-1, with D perhaps matching TRBD1 (6 bases). Germline loops: CDR1 MDHEN, CDR2 SYDVKM. The CDR3 loop spans 13 amino acids. Trimming removed 2 bases at V and 8 bases at J, with 12 bases between. CDR3 in amino acids: CASSLSGQGEAFF. CDR3 nucleotide sequence: TGTGCCAGCAGTTTAAGTGGGCAGGGGGAAGCTTTCTTT. Full variable domain (remainder filled in from reference TRBV28 and TRBJ1-1): DVKVTQSSRYLVKRTGEKVFLECVQDMDHENMFWYRQDPGLGLRLIYFSYDVKMKEKGDIPEGYSVSREKKERFSLILESASTNQTSMYLCASSLSGQGEAFFGQGTRLTVV.

This chain joins TRBV10-3 and TRBJ1-2; D call uncertain. Between the trimmed V and J ends, which lost 2 bases and 4 bases, there was a span of 8 bases. The germline gives CDR1 ENHRY, CDR2 SYGVKD. This CDR3 is built from 13 residues. DNA of the CDR3: TGTGCCATCAGTGAGCCCCGCAGCTATGGCTACACCTTC. As protein: CAISEPRSYGYTF.

In this sample, this clone turned up once. The sample contains more than one DNA sequence encoding this CDR3. V gene TRBV5-4 combines with J gene TRBJ2-5, with D maybe TRBD2 (7 bases). Germline CDR1 is SGHNT and CDR2 is YYREEE (reference sequence). V shed 4 bases and J shed 5 bases, with 12 bases lying between them. The CDR3 sequence is 13 residues long. CDR3 bases: TGTGCCAGCAGCCGGGGGGCCGGGGAGACCCAGTACTTC. Residues: CASSRGAGETQYF.

The rearrangement uses TRBV6-5 and TRBJ2-3; D might be TRBD1 (6 bases). CDR1 is MNHEY, CDR2 SVGAGI, per germline. The V and J ends lost 4 bases and 2 bases respectively, with 13 bases between them. The CDR3 sequence is 15 residues long. The CDR3 DNA sequence: TGTGCCAGCAGTTTAGGACAGACATACACAGATACGCAGTATTTT. This codes for CASSLGQTYTDTQYF.

The chain is built from TRBV11-2 and TRBJ2-7; 9 positions match TRBD1. V was clipped by 7 bases and J by 6 bases; unmatched bases: 13. The length of the CDR3 is 15 residues. The germline CDR1 and CDR2 sequences are SGHAT and FQNNGV. As DNA, the CDR3 is TGTGCCAGCATCAACGCCGGGACAGGGTCCGGCGAGCAGTACTTC. Protein sequence: CASINAGTGSGEQYF.

A note on this clone: This specimen includes other DNA sequences encoding the same CDR3. The chain is built from TRBV2 and TRBJ2-5, with D perhaps matching TRBD2 (5 bases). V was trimmed by 4 bases and J by 5 bases, leaving 11 bases between them. Germline values: CDR1 SNHLY, CDR2 FYNNEI. This CDR3 has 13 residues. The chain's CDR3 is CASSGEGTETQYF. CDR3 sequence (DNA): TGTGCCAGCAGTGGTGAGGGCACGGAGACCCAGTACTTC.

Worth noting for this clone: The sample holds other DNA sequences that translate to the same CDR3. This chain uses TRBV5-6 with TRBJ2-7; 7 positions agree with TRBD2. V lost 2 bases to trimming and J lost 4 bases; unmatched junction nucleotides: 6. CDR1 is SGHDT and CDR2 is YYEEEE in the germline V gene. The CDR3 sequence is 14 residues long. CDR3 sequence (DNA): TGTGCCAGCAGCTTAGGGCGGGGGAAATACGAGCAGTACTTC. It encodes CASSLGRGKYEQYF. Variable domain in full (rest from reference TRBV5-6 and TRBJ2-7): DAGVTQSPTHLIKTRGQQVTLRCSPKSGHDTVSWYQQALGQGPQFIFQYYEEEERQRGNFPDRFSGHQFPNYSSELNVNALLLGDSALYLCASSLGRGKYEQYFGPGTRLTVT.

The chain uses TRBV28 and TRBJ1-6, with D possibly matching TRBD1 (6 bases). Trimming took 1 base from V and 4 from J, leaving 17 bases between them. The germline V gene has CDR1 MDHEN and CDR2 SYDVKM. This CDR3 contains 18 residues. CDR3 in DNA: TGTGCCAGCAGTTTATTGAATCTCGACAGGCCATATAATTCACCCCTCCACTTT. Residues: CASSLLNLDRPYNSPLHF.

V is TRBV11-2 and J is TRBJ2-3; TRBD1 matches at 8 bases. The length of the CDR3 is 16 residues. J lost 2 bases, V lost 1 base, and 5 bases had no gene match. Germline V gene lookup returns CDR1 SGHAT and CDR2 FQNNGV. In DNA form, the CDR3 reads TGTGCCAGCAGCTTAGCGAGGACAGGGTTCACAGATACGCAGTATTTT. It specifies CASSLARTGFTDTQYF.

The rearrangement joins TRBV7-9 to TRBJ1-1; D is ambiguous. Looked up from germline, CDR1 is SEHNR and CDR2 is FQNEAQ (reference sequence). This CDR3 region has 13 residues. The V gene lost 5 bases and the J gene lost 7 bases, with 14 bases spanning the gap. Here the CDR3 reads CASSQSGSLEAFF. In nucleotides, the CDR3 is TGTGCCAGCAGCCAGTCGGGGAGCCTTGAAGCTTTCTTT.

With respect to this clone: The identical CDR3 is also encoded by other nucleotide sequences in the sample. The chain couples TRBV5-4 to TRBJ2-7, with TRBD2 matching over 11 bases. CDR3 length: 15 amino acids. CDR1 and CDR2 (germline): SGHNT, YYREEE (reference sequence). V was clipped by 4 bases and J by 3 bases; unmatched bases: 6. The CDR3 DNA follows: TGTGCCAGCAGCCTGGGTACTAGCGGGAGCTACGAGCAGTACTTC. Translation gives CASSLGTSGSYEQYF.

As concerns this clone: The same CDR3 is also encoded by other DNA sequences in this sample. The V and J genes are TRBV28 and TRBJ2-7; 9 bases fit TRBD1. There are 15 residues in the CDR3. V gave up 5 bases and J gave up 3 bases; unmatched junction bases: 8. From germline, CDR1 is MDHEN and CDR2 SYDVKM. As DNA, the CDR3 is TGTGCCAGCAGTCCCCCCAGACAGGGGGGCTACGAGCAGTACTTC. Its translation: CASSPPRQGGYEQYF.

The V gene is TRBV28, the J gene TRBJ2-3; weak D call: TRBD2 (6 bases). In germline, CDR1 is MDHEN, CDR2 SYDVKM. CDR3 length: 14 amino acids. V shed 5 bases and J shed 1 base, with 10 bases lying between them. The CDR3 DNA is TGTGCCAGCAGTCGGAGCGGGCGCACAGATACGCAGTATTTT. Amino acid sequence: CASSRSGRTDTQYF.

CDR3 sequence reads: CASSFEQGRYEQYF. DNA for the CDR3: TGTGCCAGCAGCTTTGAGCAAGGCCGATACGAGCAGTACTTC. The chain couples TRBV11-1 to TRBJ2-7; D is undetermined. CDR1 is SGHAT and CDR2 is FQDESV in the germline V gene (reference sequence). The CDR3 has 14 amino acids. Trimming stripped 3 bases from V and 4 bases from J, with 13 bases between.

Notes on this clone: This specimen includes other DNA sequences encoding the same CDR3. J is TRBJ1-6 and V is TRBV10-2; the D is unclear. Per the germline V gene, CDR1 is WSHSY and CDR2 is SAAADI. This CDR3 region has 11 residues. V was shortened by 3 bases and J by 10 bases, with 4 bases between the two germline ends. Here the CDR3 DNA reads TGCGCCAGCAGTGATCCCTCACCCCTCCACTTT. Protein sequence: CASSDPSPLHF.

The chain joins TRBV12-5 to TRBJ2-2; 7 bases line up with TRBD1. Germline V gene lookup returns CDR1 LGHNT and CDR2 FRNRAP. The CDR3 extends over 15 amino acids. V shed 5 bases and J 2 bases; nucleotides not matched to a gene: 5. This chain's CDR3 is CASGTDRLNTGELFF. For the CDR3, the DNA is TGTGCTAGTGGTACGGACAGGCTAAACACCGGGGAGCTGTTTTTT.

The chain has TRBV6-1 and TRBJ1-6; no reliable D call. The CDR3 spans 12 residues. Trimming shortened V by 6 bases and J by 7 bases, and 7 bases separated the two germline ends. Germline CDR1 is MNHNS and CDR2 is SASEGT. For the CDR3, the DNA is TGTGCCAGCAGCCTCCGGAATTCACCCCTCCACTTT. Translated: CASSLRNSPLHF.

The V and J genes are TRBV4-3 and TRBJ2-2, with TRBD2 matching 9 bases. Germline values: CDR1 LGHNA, CDR2 YSLEER. The CDR3 has 16 residues. V lost 0 bases and J lost 5; bases outside the gene matches: 4. The CDR3 bases are TGCGCCAGCAGCCAAGAGCTAGCGGGGATTACCGGGGAGCTGTTTTTT. This gives the protein CASSQELAGITGELFF.

About this clone itself: Within the sample, other DNA sequences also encode this same CDR3. The chain joins TRBV2 to TRBJ1-2; D unclear. Germline CDR1 SNHLY, CDR2 FYNNEI. Trimming removed 3 bases from V and 5 bases from J, with 7 bases in between. The CDR3 spans 12 residues. The CDR3 DNA reads as TGTGCCAGCAGTGATACCAGTTATGGCTACACCTTC. The encoded protein is CASSDTSYGYTF.

Details on this clone: Other DNA sequences of this sample code for an identical CDR3. V is TRBV5-1 and J is TRBJ2-7; TRBD1 matches at 9 bases. The trim removed 0 bases at V and 2 bases at J, leaving 3 bases unmatched. In germline, CDR1 is SGHRS, CDR2 YFSETQ. The CDR3 totals 15 residues. The CDR3, as DNA: TGCGCCAGCAGCTTGGTGGGACAGGGCCCCTACGAGCAGTACTTC. Its translation: CASSLVGQGPYEQYF.

The rearrangement joins TRBV7-2 to TRBJ2-7, with 7 bases lining up with TRBD1. Germline CDR1 SGHTA, CDR2 FQGNSA. This CDR3 is 16 amino acids long. V trimming: 5 bases; J trimming: 2 bases; junction bases outside the gene matches: 12. CDR3 sequence (DNA): TGTGCCAGCAGCGGCCTATTAACAGGGGCCGCCTACGAGCAGTACTTC. Encoded protein: CASSGLLTGAAYEQYF.

The chain is built from TRBV7-2 and TRBJ1-5; 7 nucleotides align to TRBD1. The CDR3 length is 14 residues. V lost 6 bases and J lost 4; bases outside the gene matches: 6. Germline V lookup: CDR1 SGHTA, CDR2 FQGNSA. The CDR3 loop is CASSPGQKNQPQHF. CDR3 bases: TGTGCCAGCAGTCCGGGACAGAAGAATCAGCCCCAGCATTTT.

This clone was observed a single time. This chain links TRBV19 with TRBJ2-7; 8 bases map to TRBD1. V lost 5 bases to trimming and J lost 5 bases; unmatched junction nucleotides: 8. The CDR3 runs 14 residues. The germline gives CDR1 LNHDA, CDR2 SQIVND (reference sequence). In nucleotides, the CDR3 is TGTGCCAGTAGTTCCTGGACAGGGCTGAACGAGCAGTACTTC. Translated: CASSSWTGLNEQYF.

The gene calls are TRBV12-2 and TRBJ2-7; the tabulated D call, TRBD2, remains unverified against the DNA. TRBV12-2 is a pseudogene segment. The CDR3 runs to 18 residues. CDR3 in DNA: TGTGCAAGTCAGCTTGTGGCCGTACCTAGCGTGGTTTTCCACGAGCAGTACTTC. Translating it yields CASQLVAVPSVVFHEQYF.

The V call is TRBV6-5, the J call TRBJ2-7, with D unclear. This CDR3 comprises 12 residues. CDR1 MNHEY and CDR2 SVGAGI come from the germline V gene. Trimming cost V 6 bases and J 1 base, with 7 bases left between them. The CDR3 spells CASSRRSYEQYF. The CDR3 coding sequence is TGTGCCAGCAGCCGCCGATCCTACGAGCAGTACTTC.

This chain connects TRBV5-4 to TRBJ2-5; TRBD1 matches at 8 bases. Germline V gives CDR1 SGHNT, CDR2 YYREEE (reference sequence). V lost 4 bases and J lost 4; bases outside the gene matches: 9. The CDR3 sequence is 15 residues long. The CDR3 nucleotides read TGTGCCAGCAGCACCAGGACAGGGCGAGTAGAGACCCAGTACTTC. Protein sequence: CASSTRTGRVETQYF.

The CDR3 reads CASRLDQGRNTEAFF. CDR3 nucleotides: TGTGCCAGCAGACTCGATCAGGGTAGAAACACTGAAGCTTTCTTT. The gene calls are TRBV6-5 and TRBJ1-1; D perhaps matches TRBD1 (5 bases). This CDR3 is 15 amino acids long. CDR1 is MNHEY, CDR2 SVGAGI, per germline. Trimming removed 6 bases at V and 2 bases at J, with 16 bases between.